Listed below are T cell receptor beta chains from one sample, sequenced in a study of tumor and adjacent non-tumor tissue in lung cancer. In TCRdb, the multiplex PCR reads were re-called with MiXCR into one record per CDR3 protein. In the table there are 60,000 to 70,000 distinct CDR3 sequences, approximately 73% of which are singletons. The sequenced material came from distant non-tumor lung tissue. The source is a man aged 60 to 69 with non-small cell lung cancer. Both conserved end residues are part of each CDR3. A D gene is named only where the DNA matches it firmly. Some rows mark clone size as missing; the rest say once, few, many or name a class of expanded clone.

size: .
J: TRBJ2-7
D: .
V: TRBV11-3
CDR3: CVSSLIDYGQHF
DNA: TGTGTCAGCAGCTTGATAGACTACGGGCAGCACTTC

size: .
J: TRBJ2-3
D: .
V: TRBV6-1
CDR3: CASSELHGITDTQYF
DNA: TGTGCCAGCAGTGAACTTCACGGTATCACAGATACGCAATATTTT

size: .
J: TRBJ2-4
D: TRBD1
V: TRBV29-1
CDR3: CSVGDRVDIQYF
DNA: TGCAGCGTTGGGGACAGGGTGGACATTCAGTACTTC

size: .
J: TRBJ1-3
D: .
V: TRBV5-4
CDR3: CASSLEGISGNTIYF
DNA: TGTGCCAGCAGCTTGGAGGGGATCTCTGGAAACACCATATATTTT

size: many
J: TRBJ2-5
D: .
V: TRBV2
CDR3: CASRVGHQGETQYF
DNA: TGTGCCAGCAGAGTGGGACACCAAGGGGAGACCCAGTACTTC

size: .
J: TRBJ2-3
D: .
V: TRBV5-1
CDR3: CTSSPTVSTDTQYF
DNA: TGCACCAGCAGCCCTACGGTGAGCACAGATACGCAGTATTTT

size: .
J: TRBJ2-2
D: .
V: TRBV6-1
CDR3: CAITPSPPRANTGELFF
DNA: TGTGCCATCACTCCCAGCCCACCCCGGGCGAACACCGGGGAGTTGTTTTTT

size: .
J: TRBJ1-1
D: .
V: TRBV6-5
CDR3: CASSKPGATEAFF
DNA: TGTGCCAGCAGTAAGCCCGGGGCTACTGAAGCTTTCTTT

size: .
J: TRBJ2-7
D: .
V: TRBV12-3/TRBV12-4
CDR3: CTSTSYAGSYEQYF
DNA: TGTACCAGCACTTCTTATGCGGGGTCCTACGAGCAGTACTTC

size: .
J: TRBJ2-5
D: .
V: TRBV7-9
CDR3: CASSPSVGGGDTQYF
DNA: TGTGCCAGCAGCCCCTCAGTGGGAGGGGGTGACACCCAGTACTTC

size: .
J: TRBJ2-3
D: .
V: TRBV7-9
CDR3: CASSPNTDTHYF
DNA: TGTGCCAGCAGTCCAAATACAGATACGCATTATTTT

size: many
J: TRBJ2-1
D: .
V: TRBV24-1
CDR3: CATSKESSYNEQFF
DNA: TGTGCCACCAGTAAAGAGAGCTCCTACAATGAGCAGTTCTTC

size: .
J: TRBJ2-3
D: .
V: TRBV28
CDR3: CANTQSDTDTQYF
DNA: TGTGCCAACACCCAAAGTGACACAGATACGCAGTATTTT

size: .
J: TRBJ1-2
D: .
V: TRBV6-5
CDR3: CVSNRRGGNNYGYTF
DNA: TGTGTCAGCAATCGACGGGGCGGTAATAACTATGGCTACACCTTC

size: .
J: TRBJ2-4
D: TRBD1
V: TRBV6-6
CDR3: CASNSIQGAAKNIQYF
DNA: TGTGCCAGCAATTCTATACAGGGGGCGGCCAAAAACATTCAGTACTTC

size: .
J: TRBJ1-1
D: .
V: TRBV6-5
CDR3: CASRRNTEAFF
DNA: TGTGCTAGCAGGAGGAACACTGAAGCTTTCTTT

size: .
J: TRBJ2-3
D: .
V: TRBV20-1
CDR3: CGARSLNIDTQYF
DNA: TGCGGTGCTAGATCGCTCAACATAGATACGCAGTATTTT

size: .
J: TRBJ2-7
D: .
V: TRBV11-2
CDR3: CASSLLAGKGGQYF
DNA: TGTGCCAGCAGCCTACTCGCGGGAAAGGGGGGGCAGTACTTC

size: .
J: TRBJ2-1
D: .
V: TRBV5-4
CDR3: CASSPTGVSVNEQFF
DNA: TGTGCCAGCAGCCCGACTGGCGTGTCTGTTAATGAGCAGTTCTTC

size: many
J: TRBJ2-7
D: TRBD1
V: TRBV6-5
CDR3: CASSYGTGLYEQYF
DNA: TGTGCCAGCAGTTACGGGACAGGACTCTACGAGCAGTACTTC

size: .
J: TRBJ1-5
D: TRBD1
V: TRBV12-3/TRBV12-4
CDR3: CVSSRDRGLNQSQHF
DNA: TGTGTCAGCAGTCGCGACAGGGGCCTCAATCAGTCCCAGCATTTT

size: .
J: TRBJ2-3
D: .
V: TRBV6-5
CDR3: CTSSYLLGQPQYF
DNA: TGTACCAGCAGTTACTTGCTAGGACAGCCCCAGTATTTT

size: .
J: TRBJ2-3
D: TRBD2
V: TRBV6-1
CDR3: CASSAPAGGPDTQYF
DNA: TGTGCCAGCAGTGCCCCCGCGGGAGGGCCAGATACGCAGTATTTT

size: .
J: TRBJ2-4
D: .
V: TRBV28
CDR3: CTNSLYPLAKNIQYF
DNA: TGTACCAACAGTTTATACCCCCTAGCCAAAAATATTCAGTACTTC

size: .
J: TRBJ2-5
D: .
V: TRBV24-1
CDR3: CATSGFWGETQYF
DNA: TGTGCCACCAGTGGTTTTTGGGGGGAGACCCAGTACTTC